The present T cell receptor (beta chain) was sequenced within a study of beta chain features in type 1 diabetes. Overall study: Examination spanned 100 million to 120 million sorted cells from all samples. Study-wide results and limits: People with Type 1 diabetes carried modestly yet significantly shorter TCRB CDR3s in all four CD4+ subsets.

Trimming removed 7 bases from V and 4 bases from J, with 20 bases in between. There are 16 residues in the CDR3. Germline CDR1 is MNHNY and CDR2 is SVGAGI (reference sequence). Investigators reverse transcribed all isolated RNA, so they sequenced expressed TCRB transcripts. Produced via immunoSEQ multiplex PCR; TCRdb's table is partial and in-frame only. The repertoire holds approximately 250,000 clones, with roughly a tenth as singletons. This clone was counted only a few times. The antigen remains unidentified. Sort purity for all populations was recorded as exceeding 98%. The clonotype comes from a man aged 25 to 40 with type 1 diabetes. This rearrangement joins TRBV6-6 to TRBJ2-1, with D possibly being TRBD2 (7 bases). Sequenced input: naive CD4+ T cells from blood. Here the CDR3 reads CASTRRGGAVYNEQFF. DNA of the CDR3: TGTGCCAGCACCAGAAGGGGGGGGGCGGTTTACAATGAGCAGTTCTTC.